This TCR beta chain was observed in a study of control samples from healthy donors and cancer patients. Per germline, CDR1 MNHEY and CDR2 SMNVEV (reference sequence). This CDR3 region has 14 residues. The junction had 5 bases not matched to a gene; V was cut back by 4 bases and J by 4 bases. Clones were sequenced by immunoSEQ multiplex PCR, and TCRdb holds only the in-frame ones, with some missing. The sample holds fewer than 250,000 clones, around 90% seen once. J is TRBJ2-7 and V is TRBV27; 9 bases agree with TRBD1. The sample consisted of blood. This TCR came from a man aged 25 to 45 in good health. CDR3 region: CASSSRDRVYEQYF. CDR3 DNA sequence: TGTGCCAGCAGTTCCCGGGACAGGGTATACGAGCAGTACTTC.